Listed here are 2 T cell receptor beta chains from one sample, sequenced in a study of blood T cell repertoires in COVID-19. Produced via immunoSEQ multiplex PCR; TCRdb's table is partial and in-frame only. The sample carries around 250,000 clones, roughly 84% recorded once. The sequenced material came from peripheral blood. These receptors originate from a woman aged 40 to 50 who had recovered from COVID-19.

The genes are TRBV3-1 (or the pseudogene TRBV3-2) and TRBJ2-2; D might be TRBD1 (5 bases). The CDR3 extends over 14 amino acids. Trimming left V 7 bases short and J 6 bases short, with 15 bases between. In germline, CDR1 is LGHDT, CDR2 YNNKEL (reference sequence). Here the CDR3 DNA reads TGTGCCAGCACGGACAAAAGGGGCGCCGGGGAGCTGTTTTTT. Translated: CASTDKRGAGELFF.

V gene TRBV9 combines with J gene TRBJ1-1; 7 bases agree with TRBD1. The CDR3 consists of 16 residues. The germline V gene has CDR1 SGDLS and CDR2 YYNGEE. Trimming at V came to 4 bases and at J to 0 bases, leaving 9 bases not matched to a gene. The CDR3 is CASSPGTATLNTEAFF. CDR3 nucleotide sequence: TGTGCCAGCAGCCCCGGGACAGCGACTTTGAACACTGAAGCTTTCTTT.